The following is a T cell receptor (beta chain) sequence with its context. V was cut by 5 bases and J by 5 bases, with 9 bases left in between. The CDR3 has 13 amino acids. Germline values: CDR1 SEHNR, CDR2 FQNEAQ (reference sequence). This table comes from immunoSEQ multiplex PCR, and its TCRdb copy is limited to in-frame clones, with some not included. This table holds roughly 2,300,000 clones, 92% found once. This entry comes from a study of shared clonotypes between healthy human individuals. The sequencing input was naive CD4+ T cells from PBMCs. The subset was: CD45RA+ positively selected. This TCR was recovered from a man between 18 and 29 years old in good health. Some clones in this sample may be carry-over from other donors' samples. The gene calls are TRBV7-9 and TRBJ2-2; possibly TRBD1 for D (5 bases). The CDR3, as DNA: TGTGCCAGCAGCGCACAGGCGACCGGGGAGCTGTTTTTT. Translated: CASSAQATGELFF.